This entry describes one T cell receptor (beta chain). There are a few counts of this clone. Which antigen it targets is not known. There are no base qualities to consult, and no much larger clone falls within one base. The cohort comprised hundreds of healthy bone marrow donors. At the time of sampling, every cohort member was nominally healthy, though immune exposures that went unrecorded were likely present. The donor was CMV seronegative and belonged to the group of around 400 seronegative cohort members. A peripheral blood sample was collected from each donor, and TCR beta sequencing was performed on peripheral blood mononuclear cells. Genomic DNA was extracted from the blood cell samples with the Qiagen DNeasy Blood Extraction Kit. CDR3 length: 15 amino acids, cysteine to phenylalanine. Only CDR3 DNA remains: 45 bases, in frame from the first base. CDR1 and CDR2, looked up from the germline V gene (reference sequence), are MNHEY and SMNVEV. The junction shows trimming of 6 bases on V and 6 bases on J, and the gene matches do not reach 13 bases of it.

The data are from a study of cytomegalovirus exposure and HLA in healthy donors (dated by TCRdb to 2015 to 2018). A note on the overall study: In an earlier analysis of around 540 of the donors, under 300 Gb of sequence data and 95 million to 130 million unique TCR beta sequences from about 179 million T cells were reported. An early release covering roughly 600 HLA-typed donors comprised about 320 gigabases of sequencing data and approximately 80 million unique TCR sequences. Of the roughly 390 genotyped donors, over 70% fell in the genetic ancestry cluster associated with self-reported Caucasian donors. The study was designed to test whether signatures of past pathogen exposure could be identified by cataloging public T cell receptors. The study used immunosequencing to profile the T cell repertoires of some 600 subjects and linked those repertoires to cytomegalovirus serostatus. Along with the roughly 700-subject first cohort, a separate validation cohort of over a hundred different subjects was used. High-throughput TCR immunosequencing, statistical association of individual TCRs with disease status, and machine learning were combined to predict cytomegalovirus infection status. To study patterns of TCR occurrence, a later analysis re-analyzed previously published TCR beta repertoires from 550 to 800 donors and added high-resolution HLA genotyping. The later analysis used no new phenotypic data to find candidate immune exposures, relying instead on TCR beta sequences and their occurrence across donors. In an earlier analysis of more than 550 of the donors, high-throughput TCR beta sequencing was used to judge whether each TCR beta V gene segment behaved as functional or pseudogenic. Donor age, sex, ethnicity and CMV serostatus were compiled together with the repertoire data. Genome-wide SNP genotypes for about three fifths of the roughly 700 donors were used in a later genetic analysis, which treated that subset as a discovery cohort. Every discovery cohort repertoire had been produced on one sequencing platform. HLA typing included class I and class II loci at four-digit resolution. The number of typed donors differed by locus: about 629-640 for A, B, C, DRB1 and DQB1; 500 to 550 for DQA1; 606 for DPA1; and approximately 450 for DPB1. Roughly five DR-DQ haplotypes were handled as single units for association and clustering, since linkage in the cohort was strong. Across 398 genotyped donors of the cohort, an average of about 240,000 unique TCR beta nucleotide sequences per donor were sequenced, and about a sixth of those sequences were non-productive. Summary of the overall study and its limitations: CMV serostatus was the only immune exposure information available for the cohort. Compared with the approximately 670-donor mean, donors in an Asian-associated ancestry cluster had fewer N-insertions in productive TCRs, according to a later genetic analysis. At a false discovery rate of 0.05, a later analysis linked around 17,000 TCR beta sequences to specific HLA alleles. An association between a missense DCLRE1C variant and V-gene and J-gene trimming of TCR beta chains was found in a later genetic analysis and replicated in an independent cohort. In an earlier analysis of about 550 of the donors, most TCR beta V segments were observed in productive rearrangements about 87% or about 30% of the time, broadly matching IMGT annotations. The earlier analysis of fewer than 750 of the donors excluded roughly 17 rarely observed V segments, including chromosome 9 orphons, because counts were too low. Cytomegalovirus status was reported to be diagnosed by the classifier with high specificity and sensitivity in both the original and validation cohorts. The presence/absence analyses assumed that sequencing depth was roughly uniform across donors, and that assumption may not be true. Assigning TCR associations to individual alleles was difficult when HLA alleles, especially DR and DQ, strongly co-occurred. A further reported finding was that TCR beta sequences accurately predicted the HLA-A and HLA-B alleles for most subjects in the first cohort. In a later analysis, the rate of TCR association differed among HLA loci, with DRB1 alleles having the most associated TCRs and HLA-C alleles having the fewest. Because HLA typing was missing for some donors at each locus, association tests included only the typed subset. The sequencing pipeline was judged likely to have produced a cluster of highly shared sequence variants as a technical artifact. In vitro tests confirmed that a few of the cytomegalovirus-associated TCR beta chains recognize cytomegalovirus antigens. The cohort was sequenced for TCR beta chains only, and without alpha or paired-chain data the features that could be detected were limited. Most CMV-associated TCR beta chains appeared to be HLA-restricted in a later analysis, and the HLA associations seemed to be driven largely by CMV exposure. A total of 150 to 200 TCR beta chains were listed by the study as associated with cytomegalovirus. Linkage disequilibrium might explain the correlated functional status among segregating V segments, but an unknown experimental factor could not be ruled out. Some IMGT-functional V segments, including TRBV6-2 and TRBV6-3, could not be told apart with the 87-base-pair reads, so those segments were excluded. According to the authors, the approach could potentially be generalized to other disease states and immunological phenotypes. Across donors, most TCR sequences were observed very rarely, whereas some public TCRs were present in many individuals. Compared with equally common non-associated chains, HLA-associated TCR beta chains in a later analysis were more clonally expanded and had lower generation probabilities. According to a later analysis, parvovirus B19, influenza, CMV and Epstein-Barr virus appeared linked to several top co-occurrence clusters.

The library was obtained by the immunoSEQ multiplex PCR assay. For the multiplex PCR, a mixture combining 60 forward primers for TCR Vbeta segments and 13 reverse primers for TCR Jbeta segments was used. The CDR3 region of rearranged TCR beta genes was amplified from genomic DNA with a multiplex PCR assay. The amplified TCR beta libraries were sequenced on the Illumina HiSeq System as 87-base-pair reads. Processing in the source paper ran as follows. Across the roughly 640 repertoires, a later analysis counted 78 million or so unique TCR beta chains, roughly 11 million of which were shared by at least two donors. A nearest-neighbor algorithm error-corrected the raw reads and collapsed the reads into unique sequences, merging closely related sequences to remove PCR and sequencing errors. CDR3 sequences were aligned to IMGT reference sequences to assign V, D and J gene segments. For a sequence to be retained, a match of at least six nucleotides was required to both a V gene segment and a J gene segment. Rearrangements were classified as productive when the CDR3 lacked stop codons and remained in frame with V and J, and all other rearrangements were classified as non-productive. Following IMGT convention, CDR3 was defined as the stretch from the second conserved V-encoded cysteine to the conserved J-encoded phenylalanine. The earlier analysis of some 540 of the donors excluded any sequence lacking an unambiguous match to a single V gene segment. In an earlier analysis of around 600 of the donors, V segments were called functional above 56.7% productive rearrangements and were called segregating when the between-donor standard deviation exceeded 5%. A statistical classification framework was built to diagnose cytomegalovirus status from the catalog of TCR beta chain sequences. In a later analysis, V and J genes were assigned by comparing TCR nucleotide sequences against IMGT/GENE-DB human TR gene sequences. The TCRdist pipeline was used in a later analysis to assign CDR3 sequences and most-parsimonious VDJ recombination scenarios. In a later analysis, every TCR beta chain was defined by the combination of its CDR3 amino acid sequence and its V-gene family, and reads without a unique V-gene family were dropped. To address suspected cross-contamination and a sequencing artifact, a later analysis removed some 620 highly shared, low-generation-probability nucleotide sequences. For each public chain, a later analysis derived a clonal expansion index from normalized ranks of inferred template counts within each repertoire. Generation probabilities in a later analysis came from a VDJ recombination model fitted to out-of-frame rearrangements, and those results were checked against IGoR. A later analysis scored TCR-TCR, TCR-HLA and TCR-CMV co-occurrence with hypergeometric tests, applying a repertoire-size bias correction to TCR pairs. A later analysis estimated false discovery rates by permuting HLA or CMV assignments 20 times. A later analysis grouped co-occurring TCRs with DBSCAN, adding TCRdist sequence similarity when clustering within HLA-allele-positive subsets. Repertoires with fewer than 30,000 or more than 120,000 public chains were left out of co-occurrence clustering, as were five repertoires with anomalous nucleotide sharing. TCRdb carries this immuneACCESS record with in-frame sequences only. Its versions omit some clonotypes, under half of them owing to an unresolved V gene in the studies checked, with the rest unexplained. V, J and clone size are taken as reported in that table, and D and trimming were inferred from the DNA itself. The sample contains 150,000 to 250,000 clones, about four fifths of them found a single time. Of the sample, 0.075% to 0.1% is held by the ten largest clones.

This sequence was found in a boy between 2 and 15 years old in good health and CMV-seronegative. The material sequenced was PBMCs. This receptor chain uses TRBV27 and TRBJ2-7; 8 nucleotides in the junction match TRBD1. The bases read TGTGCCAGCAGCCCCGCCAGGGGGCTCTTAGGCGAGCAGTACTTC. It translates to CASSPARGLLGEQYF.